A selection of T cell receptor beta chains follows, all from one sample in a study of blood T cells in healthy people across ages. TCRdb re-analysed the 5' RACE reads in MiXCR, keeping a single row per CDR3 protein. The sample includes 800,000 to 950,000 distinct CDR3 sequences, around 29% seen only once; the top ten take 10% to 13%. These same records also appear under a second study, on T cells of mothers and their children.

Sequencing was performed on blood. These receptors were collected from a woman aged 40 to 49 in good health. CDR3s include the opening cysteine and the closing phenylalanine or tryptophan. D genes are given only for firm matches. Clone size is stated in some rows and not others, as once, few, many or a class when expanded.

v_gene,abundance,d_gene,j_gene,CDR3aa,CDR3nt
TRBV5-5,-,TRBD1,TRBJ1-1,CASSLRQGWNTEAFF,TGTGCCAGCAGCCTAAGACAGGGGTGGAACACTGAAGCTTTCTTT
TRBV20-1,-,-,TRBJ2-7,CSASEAGNLPYEQYF,TGCAGTGCTAGTGAGGCGGGGAACTTGCCCTACGAGCAGTACTTC
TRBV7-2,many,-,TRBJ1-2,CASSLQAPPTHYGYTF,TGTGCCAGCAGCTTACAGGCCCCGCCGACGCACTATGGCTACACCTTC
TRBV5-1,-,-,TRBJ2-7,CASSLSRSEQYF,TGCGCCAGCAGCTTGTCCAGAAGCGAGCAGTACTTC
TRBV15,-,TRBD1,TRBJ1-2,CATSDGQGGYGYTF,TGTGCCACCAGCGATGGACAGGGCGGGTATGGCTACACCTTC
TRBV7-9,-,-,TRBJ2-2,CVSSLGTLNTGGLFF,TGTGTCAGCAGCCTCGGGACACTAAACACCGGGGGGCTGTTTTTT
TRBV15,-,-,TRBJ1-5,CATSTLQGGAQPQHF,TGTGCCACCAGCACCTTACAGGGCGGAGCACAGCCCCAGCATTTT
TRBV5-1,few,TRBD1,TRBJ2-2,CASSTRQGVTGELFF,TGCGCCAGCAGCACAAGACAGGGCGTAACCGGGGAGCTGTTTTTT
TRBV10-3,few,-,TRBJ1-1,CAHAGGSLATEAFF,TGTGCCCACGCGGGCGGTTCCCTCGCGACTGAAGCTTTCTTT
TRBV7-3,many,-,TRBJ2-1,CASSLLVGGLLHEQFF,TGTGCCAGCAGCTTACTTGTGGGGGGCCTACTTCATGAGCAGTTCTTC
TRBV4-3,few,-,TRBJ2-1,CASSLQRGTNEQFF,TGCGCCAGCAGCCTCCAACGGGGTACCAATGAGCAGTTCTTC
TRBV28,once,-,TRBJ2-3,CASSPHPRADTQYF,TGTGCCAGCAGTCCTCACCCTAGAGCAGATACGCAGTATTTT
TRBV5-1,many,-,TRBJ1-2,CASSPSGNYGYTF,TGCGCCAGCAGCCCGTCAGGGAACTATGGCTACACCTTC
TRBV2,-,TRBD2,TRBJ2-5,CASSSGGGPGEQYF,TGTGCCAGCAGTTCGGGCGGGGGTCCTGGGGAGCAGTACTTC
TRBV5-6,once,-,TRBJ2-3,CASSLQSVTQYF,TGTGCCAGCAGCTTACAAAGTGTTACGCAGTATTTT
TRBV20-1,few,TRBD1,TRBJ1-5,CSARDLTRGNNQPQHF,TGCAGTGCTAGAGATCTAACCAGGGGGAACAATCAGCCCCAGCATTTT
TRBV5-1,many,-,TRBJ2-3,CASSFSVPSTDTQYF,TGCGCCAGCAGCTTTTCAGTACCTAGCACAGATACGCAGTATTTT
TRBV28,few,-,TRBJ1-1,CASRKGMNTEAFF,TGTGCCAGCAGAAAGGGTATGAACACTGAAGCTTTCTTT
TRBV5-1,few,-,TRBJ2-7,CASSWDPFYEQYF,TGCGCCAGCAGCTGGGACCCCTTCTACGAGCAGTACTTC
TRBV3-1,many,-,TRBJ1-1,CASSQRDLGAEAFF,TGTGCCAGCAGCCAAAGGGACCTTGGCGCTGAAGCTTTCTTT
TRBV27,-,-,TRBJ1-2,CASSPRRNYGYTF,TGTGCCAGCAGTCCTCGAAGGAACTATGGCTACACCTTC
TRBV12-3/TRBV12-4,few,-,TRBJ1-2,CASSPSLIGEGYTF,TGTGCCAGCAGCCCGTCACTAATCGGAGAAGGATACACCTTC
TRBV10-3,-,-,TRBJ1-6,CAIAIGRGNSPLHF,TGTGCCATCGCGATAGGACGGGGTAATTCACCCCTCCACTTT
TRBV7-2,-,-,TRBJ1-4,CASSRIITGGGSEKLFF,TGTGCCAGCAGCCGAATTATCACGGGGGGTGGTAGTGAAAAACTGTTTTTT
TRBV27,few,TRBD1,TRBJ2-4,CASSLSPGGAAKNIQYF,TGTGCCAGCAGTTTATCCCCAGGGGGCGCAGCCAAAAACATTCAGTACTTC
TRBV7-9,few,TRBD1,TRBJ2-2,CASDRGTANFLAFNTGELFF,TGTGCCAGCGACAGAGGGACAGCTAACTTCTTGGCTTTTAACACCGGGGAGCTGTTTTTT
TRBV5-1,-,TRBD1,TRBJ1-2,CASSLEIQGAQDYGYTF,TGCGCCAGCAGCTTGGAAATTCAGGGGGCGCAGGACTATGGCTACACCTTC
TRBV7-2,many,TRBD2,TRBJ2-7,CASSLNPSGATYEQYF,TGTGCCAGCAGCTTAAACCCTAGCGGGGCAACCTACGAGCAGTACTTC
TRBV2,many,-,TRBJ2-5,CASSDRQAAQETQYF,TGTGCCAGCAGCGACAGACAGGCAGCTCAAGAGACCCAGTACTTC
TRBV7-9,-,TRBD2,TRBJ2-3,CASRQLAGSVDTQYF,TGTGCCAGCAGACAACTAGCGGGGAGTGTAGATACGCAGTATTTT
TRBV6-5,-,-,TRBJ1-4,CATGRTVNEKLFF,TGTGCCACCGGTCGGACGGTTAATGAAAAACTGTTTTTT
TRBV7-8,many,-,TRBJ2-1,CASSLAMTGPGQFF,TGTGCCAGCAGCTTAGCCATGACAGGCCCAGGGCAGTTCTTC
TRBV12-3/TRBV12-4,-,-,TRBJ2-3,CASSFPDSTDTQYF,TGTGCCAGCAGTTTTCCGGACAGCACAGATACGCAGTATTTT
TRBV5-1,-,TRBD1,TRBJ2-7,CASSVGTGVYNEQYF,TGCGCCAGCAGCGTGGGGACAGGGGTCTACAATGAGCAGTACTTC
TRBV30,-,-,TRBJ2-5,CAWGFPGSSETQYF,TGTGCCTGGGGGTTCCCGGGGTCCTCAGAGACCCAGTACTTC
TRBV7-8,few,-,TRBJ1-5,CASSPQPGKNQPQHF,TGTGCCAGCAGCCCGCAGCCGGGCAAAAATCAGCCCCAGCATTTT
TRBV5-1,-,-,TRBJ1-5,CASSLGPASNQPQHF,TGCGCCAGCAGCTTGGGGCCAGCGAGCAATCAGCCCCAGCATTTT
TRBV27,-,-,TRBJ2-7,CASSSSGTYYEQYF,TGTGCCAGCAGTTCGTCCGGGACATACTACGAGCAGTACTTC
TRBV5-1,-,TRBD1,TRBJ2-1,CASSLIGQETYNEQFF,TGCGCCAGCAGCTTGATTGGACAGGAAACTTACAATGAGCAGTTCTTC
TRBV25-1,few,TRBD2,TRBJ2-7,CASSDGGVHEQYF,TGTGCCAGCAGTGATGGGGGGGTTCACGAGCAGTACTTC
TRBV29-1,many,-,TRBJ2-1,CSVEDGVSYNEQFF,TGCAGCGTTGAAGACGGGGTCTCCTACAATGAGCAGTTCTTC
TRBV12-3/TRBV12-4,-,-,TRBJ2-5,CASNSRDSQETQYF,TGTGCCAGCAACTCGCGAGACAGCCAAGAGACCCAGTACTTC
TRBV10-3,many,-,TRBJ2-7,CAISESGSEERYEQYF,TGTGCCATCAGTGAGTCTGGATCCGAGGAACGCTACGAGCAGTACTTC
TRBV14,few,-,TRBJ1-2,CASSQARRRGIDGYTF,TGTGCCAGCAGCCAAGCGCGCCGCAGGGGAATCGATGGCTACACCTTC
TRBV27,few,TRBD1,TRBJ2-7,CASSLSVAGQGAREQYF,TGTGCCAGCAGTTTATCCGTCGCCGGACAGGGGGCTCGGGAGCAGTACTTC
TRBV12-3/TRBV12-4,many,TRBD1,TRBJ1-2,CASSWGQGDYGYTF,TGTGCCAGCAGTTGGGGACAGGGAGACTATGGCTACACCTTC
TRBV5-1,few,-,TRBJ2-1,CASSLTGASGDEQFF,TGCGCCAGCAGCTTGACGGGGGCTTCGGGGGATGAGCAGTTCTTC
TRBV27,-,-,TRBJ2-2,CASSRVGTNTGELFF,TGTGCCAGCAGTCGGGTGGGGACGAACACCGGGGAGCTGTTTTTT
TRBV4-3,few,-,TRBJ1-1,CAGSQVANTEAFF,TGCGCCGGCAGCCAAGTGGCCAATACTGAAGCTTTCTTT
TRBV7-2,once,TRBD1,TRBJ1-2,CASSAQQGARGYGYTF,TGTGCCAGCAGCGCGCAACAGGGGGCGCGTGGGTATGGCTACACCTTC
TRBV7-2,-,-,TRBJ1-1,CASSLAPVDRMNTEAFF,TGTGCCAGCAGCTTAGCCCCCGTGGACCGTATGAACACTGAAGCTTTCTTT
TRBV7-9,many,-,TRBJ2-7,CASSPGRDPSYEQYF,TGTGCCAGCAGCCCTGGCCGGGACCCGTCCTACGAGCAGTACTTC